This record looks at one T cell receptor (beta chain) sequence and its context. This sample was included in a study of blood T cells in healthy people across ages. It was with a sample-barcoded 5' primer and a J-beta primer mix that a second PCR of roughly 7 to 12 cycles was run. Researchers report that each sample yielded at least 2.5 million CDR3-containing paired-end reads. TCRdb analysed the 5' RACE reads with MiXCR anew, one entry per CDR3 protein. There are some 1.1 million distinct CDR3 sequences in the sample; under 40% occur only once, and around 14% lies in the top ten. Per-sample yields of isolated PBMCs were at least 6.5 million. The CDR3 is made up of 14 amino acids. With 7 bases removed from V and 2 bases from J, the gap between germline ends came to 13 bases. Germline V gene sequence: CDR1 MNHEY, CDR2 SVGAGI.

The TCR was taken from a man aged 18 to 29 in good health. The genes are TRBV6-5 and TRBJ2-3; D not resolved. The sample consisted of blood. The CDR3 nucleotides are TGTGCCAGCAACCTAAGACGGGCCACAGATACGCAGTATTTT. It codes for CASNLRRATDTQYF.